Following are 21 T cell receptor beta chains from one sample sequenced in a study of T cell repertoires in cytomegalovirus infection. TCRdb re-called the reads with MiXCR, one entry per CDR3 protein. The repertoire holds 680,000 or so distinct CDR3 sequences, 33% seen once, with roughly 20% in the top ten. What these receptors recognize is not known. The sequenced sample was cultured PBMCs, obtained from culture after CMV antigen stimulation. These receptors all stem from a human donor in good health (CMV status not recorded). Some clones in this sample may be carry-over from other donors' samples.

This clonotype has just one count. The chain joins TRBV5-4 to TRBJ2-3, with 9 nucleotides matching TRBD2. The CDR3 has 15 amino acids. The germline gives CDR1 SGHNT, CDR2 YYREEE (reference sequence). V shed 0 bases, J shed 3 bases, and the junction held 2 bases outside the gene matches. The DNA for the CDR3 is TGTGCCAGCAGCTTGGCTAGCGGGACGACAGATACGCAGTATTTT. It is translated as CASSLASGTTDTQYF. The complete variable domain, with remaining parts taken from reference TRBV5-4 and TRBJ2-3, reads ETGVTQSPTHLIKTRGQQVTLRCSSQSGHNTVSWYQQALGQGPQFIFQYYREEENGRGNFPPRFSGLQFPNYSSELNVNALELDDSALYLCASSLASGTTDTQYFGPGTRLTVL.

This clonotype was seen more than once but under ten times. The rearrangement uses TRBV27 and TRBJ2-3, with 7 bases fitting TRBD2. CDR3 length equals 14 residues. Trimming cost V 7 bases and J 0 bases; bases outside gene matches: 4. Germline V gene sequence: CDR1 MNHEY, CDR2 SMNVEV (reference sequence). The CDR3, as DNA: TGTGCCAGCATCCGGGGGGTCAGCACAGATACGCAGTATTTT. Translating it yields CASIRGVSTDTQYF.

The rearrangement links TRBV7-2 to TRBJ2-7; TRBD2 is a possible D gene (5 bases). The CDR3 spans 16 residues. V was shortened by 1 base and J by 0 bases, with 13 bases between the two germline ends. Germline V gene lookup returns CDR1 SGHTA and CDR2 FQGNSA. The CDR3 region has the DNA TGTGCCAGCAGCTTAGTGACTATCGGAAGCTCCTACGAGCAGTACTTC. Translated, it gives CASSLVTIGSSYEQYF.

This clonotype was observed at least ten times. The rearrangement uses TRBV7-8 and TRBJ2-5, with D perhaps TRBD2 (5 bases). Per germline, CDR1 SGHVS and CDR2 FQNEAQ. The CDR3 is 15 amino acids. Between the trimmed V and J ends, which lost 7 bases and 5 bases, there was a span of 20 bases. The CDR3 DNA reads as TGTGCCAGCACAGAGGGAGCAACTCGCAGGGAGACCCAGTACTTC. This sequence encodes CASTEGATRRETQYF.

The sample holds many counts of this clonotype. The V gene is TRBV11-2, the J gene TRBJ2-7; D gene uncertain. This CDR3 spans 15 amino acids. Trimming shortened V by 4 bases and J by 2 bases, and 15 bases separated the two germline ends. Looked up from germline, CDR1 is SGHAT and CDR2 is FQNNGV. The CDR3 region is CASSSRPERAYEQYF. The CDR3 bases are TGTGCCAGCAGCTCTCGGCCGGAAAGGGCCTACGAGCAGTACTTC. The whole variable domain, remainder taken from reference TRBV11-2 and TRBJ2-7, is EAGVAQSPRYKIIEKRQSVAFWCNPISGHATLYWYQQILGQGPKLLIQFQNNGVVDDSQLPKDRFSAERLKGVDSTLKIQPAKLEDSAVYLCASSSRPERAYEQYFGPGTRLTVT.

This sequence joins TRBV11-2 and TRBJ2-7; 13 positions agree with TRBD2. This CDR3 is 16 amino acids long. Germline assignment: CDR1 SGHAT and CDR2 FQNNGV. Trimming took 6 bases from V and 6 from J; bases not matched to a gene: 11. CDR3 protein: CASRTIIGTSGVEQYF. CDR3 coding DNA: TGTGCCAGCAGAACAATCATTGGGACTAGCGGGGTCGAGCAGTACTTC.

This clonotype was seen many times. The chain uses TRBV7-8 and TRBJ2-1, with 8 bases fitting TRBD1. Germline values: CDR1 SGHVS, CDR2 FQNEAQ. The CDR3 contains 16 residues. V shed 4 bases and J 5 bases; nucleotides not matched to a gene: 10. The CDR3: CASSSPWTGHDNEQFF. The CDR3 nucleotides are TGTGCCAGCAGCTCCCCCTGGACAGGGCACGACAATGAGCAGTTCTTC.

This clonotype has just a few counts. The chain carries TRBV7-8 and TRBJ1-3; D not certain. There are 15 residues in the CDR3. In germline, CDR1 is SGHVS, CDR2 FQNEAQ. V lost 5 bases and J lost 0, with 11 bases in between. CDR3 bases: TGTGCCAGCAGCCTCCGGTACGGCTCTGGAAACACCATATATTTT. As protein: CASSLRYGSGNTIYF. Combining the CDR3 with reference TRBV7-8 and TRBJ1-3 gives the whole variable domain GAGVSQSPRYKVAKRGQDVALRCDPISGHVSLFWYQQALGQGPEFLTYFQNEAQLDKSGLPSDRFFAERPEGSVSTLKIQRTQQEDSAVYLCASSLRYGSGNTIYFGEGSWLTVV.

As for this clonotype: A read error may produce the germline difference seen at one junction end. J is TRBJ2-3 and V is TRBV12-3 or TRBV12-4; TRBD1 aligns across 7 bases. This CDR3 has 16 amino acids. CDR3 in amino acids: CANSLLSPEGGDTQYF. The CDR3 nucleotides are TGTGCCAACAGTTTATTGTCACCCGAAGGGGGCGATACGCAGTATTTT.

The CDR3: CAISLGWVDSPLHF. DNA of the CDR3: TGTGCCATCAGTTTAGGATGGGTGGATTCACCCCTCCACTTT. This chain uses TRBV10-3 with TRBJ1-6; D is unclear. Germline V gene lookup returns CDR1 ENHRY and CDR2 SYGVKD. The CDR3 totals 14 residues. Between the trimmed V and J ends, which lost 5 bases and 8 bases, there was a span of 13 bases.

This clonotype was observed a few times. The CDR3 loop is CASSPSGGPPDTQYF. In DNA form, the CDR3 reads TGTGCCAGCAGCCCTAGCGGGGGGCCCCCAGATACGCAGTATTTT. The chain employs TRBV7-2 and TRBJ2-3; TRBD2 matches at 11 bases. After removal of 5 bases from V and 4 bases from J, the junction contained 5 bases not matched to a gene. The CDR3 is made up of 15 amino acids. The V gene's germline CDR1 is SGHTA and CDR2 FQGNSA.

This clonotype was counted ten times or more. The rearrangement joins TRBV7-9 to TRBJ2-7; perhaps TRBD2 as D (6 bases). Germline assignment: CDR1 SEHNR and CDR2 FQNEAQ (reference sequence). The CDR3 has 16 amino acids. The ends were cut back, 3 bases at V and 4 bases at J, with 19 bases in the middle. The chain's CDR3 is CASSLGYGGSGYEQYF. CDR3 nucleotides: TGTGCCAGCAGCTTGGGGTACGGAGGGAGTGGATACGAGCAGTACTTC.

This clonotype was detected only a few times. The rearrangement uses TRBV30 and TRBJ1-2; 8 positions agree with TRBD1. V trimming: 2 bases; J trimming: 5 bases; junction bases outside the gene matches: 7. This CDR3 has 14 residues. Per the germline V gene, CDR1 is GTSNPN and CDR2 is SVGIG (reference sequence). The CDR3 here is CAWSTPGGFYGYTF. The DNA for the CDR3 is TGTGCCTGGAGTACGCCAGGGGGCTTTTATGGCTACACCTTC.

The chain links TRBV2 to TRBJ2-3, with D possibly being TRBD1 (5 bases). CDR1 is SNHLY and CDR2 is FYNNEI in the germline V gene. The V and J ends lost 9 bases and 1 base respectively, with 8 bases between them. The CDR3 contains 12 residues. In DNA, the CDR3 is TGTGCCAGAGGGGTGCGCACAGATACGCAGTATTTT. Translated, it gives CARGVRTDTQYF.

V and J are TRBV7-6 and TRBJ2-7; D remains ambiguous. Germline loops: CDR1 SGHVS, CDR2 FNYEAQ. This CDR3 is built from 14 residues. V lost 5 bases to trimming and J lost 2 bases, with 13 bases between them. Here the CDR3 DNA reads TGTGCCAGCAGCAAAATAACAGAGACCTACGAGCAGTACTTC. This sequence encodes CASSKITETYEQYF. The entire variable domain, with the rest obtained from reference TRBV7-6 and TRBJ2-7, is as follows: GAGVSQSPRYKVTKRGQDVALRCDPISGHVSLYWYRQALGQGPEFLTYFNYEAQQDKSGLPNDRFSAERPEGSISTLTIQRTEQRDSAMYRCASSKITETYEQYFGPGTRLTVT.

As DNA, the CDR3 is TGTGCCAGCAGCCTCCTCGGGACAGGGCCCCACGAGCAGTACTTC. Translation gives CASSLLGTGPHEQYF. This sequence joins TRBV12-3 or TRBV12-4 and TRBJ2-7; TRBD1 matches 9 bases. The CDR3 consists of 15 residues. V lost 6 bases to trimming and J lost 5 bases; unmatched junction nucleotides: 11.

This chain connects TRBV2 to TRBJ2-7, with TRBD2 matching 9 bases. The CDR3 length is 15 residues. CDR1 and CDR2 from the germline V gene are SNHLY and FYNNEI. V was clipped by 3 bases and J by 5 bases; unmatched bases: 8. CDR3 protein: CASSDDAGGLDEQYF. The DNA for the CDR3 is TGTGCCAGCAGTGATGATGCGGGGGGGCTTGACGAGCAGTACTTC.

The V and J genes are TRBV12-3 or TRBV12-4 and TRBJ1-5; D is perhaps TRBD1 (6 bases). The CDR3 length is 14 residues. V was cut by 5 bases and J by 1 base, with 9 bases left in between. The CDR3 region is CASSTGHSNQPQHF. For the CDR3, the DNA is TGTGCCAGCAGTACGGGACACAGCAATCAGCCCCAGCATTTT.

This clonotype was seen a few times. The chain employs TRBV7-2 and TRBJ2-7; D is uncertain. CDR1 and CDR2 from the germline V gene are SGHTA and FQGNSA. Trimming removed 0 bases at V and 2 bases at J, with 8 bases between. The length of the CDR3 is 14 residues. The DNA for the CDR3 is TGTGCCAGCAGCTTAGCCTCCAGTACCTACGAGCAGTACTTC. Protein: CASSLASSTYEQYF.

The sample holds a few counts of this clonotype. This chain links TRBV7-2 with TRBJ2-5; 7 nucleotides match TRBD1. V dropped 1 base and J dropped 0; count of bases not matched to a gene: 5. Germline loops: CDR1 SGHTA, CDR2 FQGNSA. The CDR3 has 16 residues. Written as DNA, the CDR3 is TGTGCCAGCAGCTTAGGTGGGACAGCGTACCAAGAGACCCAGTACTTC. Its translation is CASSLGGTAYQETQYF.

This clonotype came up many times. The chain employs TRBV19 and TRBJ2-5; 8 bases line up with TRBD2. J was trimmed by 4 bases and V by 3 bases; bases with no gene match: 4. Germline values: CDR1 LNHDA, CDR2 SQIVND (reference sequence). This CDR3 has 14 amino acids. CDR3 nucleotides: TGTGCCAGTAGTATCTCCGGGGGGGGAGAGACCCAGTACTTC. Protein product: CASSISGGGETQYF.